The 15 T cell receptor beta chains in this list originate from one sample, sequenced in a study of cytomegalovirus exposure and HLA in healthy donors listed by TCRdb under 2017. Library preparation employed the immunoSEQ multiplex PCR assay. The table was pulled from immuneACCESS by TCRdb, which kept in-frame rearrangements only. Such tables lose some clones; where checked, under half of the loss comes from unresolved V genes, and the rest has no known cause. Within this sample are roughly 52,000 clones, with 93% of them counted one time only. 1.5% to 2% of the sample lies in the top ten. Sequencing was carried out using PBMCs. Every receptor here comes from a woman younger than 35 in good health and CMV-seropositive.

The chain carries TRBV4-1 and TRBJ1-3; D remains unclear. Per germline, CDR1 MGHRA and CDR2 YSYEKL. The CDR3 sequence is 16 residues long. Trimming removed 2 bases at V and 4 bases at J, with 15 bases between. The CDR3 reads CASSQQARAGGNTIYF. The DNA for the CDR3 is TGCGCCAGCAGCCAACAAGCACGCGCGGGGGGAAACACCATATATTTT.

J is TRBJ2-7 and V is TRBV19; 7 nucleotides match TRBD2. The CDR3 length is 15 residues. Germline assignment: CDR1 LNHDA and CDR2 SQIVND (reference sequence). V trimming: 6 bases; J trimming: 1 base; junction bases outside the gene matches: 9. The CDR3 sequence is CASSRDGGRSYEQYF. CDR3 DNA: TGTGCCAGTAGCCGCGACGGGGGGAGGTCCTACGAGCAGTACTTC.

The chain couples TRBV6-1 to TRBJ1-1; a weak D match, TRBD1 (6 bases). V shed 10 bases and J shed 3 bases, with 15 bases lying between them. The CDR3 is 13 residues long. Germline V gives CDR1 MNHNS, CDR2 SASEGT. The CDR3 nucleotides read TGTGCCACCCAGGGGCGTAGTTACACTGAAGCTTTCTTT. Translating it yields CATQGRSYTEAFF.

The V gene is TRBV5-1, the J gene TRBJ1-3; 9 bases line up with TRBD1. The CDR3 has 16 amino acids. In germline, CDR1 is SGHRS, CDR2 YFSETQ. V shed 0 bases and J 4 bases; nucleotides not matched to a gene: 5. CDR3 coding DNA: TGCGCCAGCAGCTTGGCCGGGACAGGGCGAGGAAACACCATATATTTT. Translating it yields CASSLAGTGRGNTIYF.

This clone was seen a single time. The rearrangement joins TRBV5-6 to TRBJ1-6; 11 bases are a match to TRBD1. V gave up 0 bases and J gave up 9 bases; unmatched junction bases: 2. The CDR3 is made up of 15 amino acids. Germline values: CDR1 SGHDT, CDR2 YYEEEE. The CDR3: CASSLADRGLSPLHF. CDR3 sequence (DNA): TGTGCCAGCAGCTTGGCGGACAGGGGGCTTTCACCCCTCCACTTT. Based on the CDR3 plus reference TRBV5-6 and TRBJ1-6, the full variable domain is DAGVTQSPTHLIKTRGQQVTLRCSPKSGHDTVSWYQQALGQGPQFIFQYYEEEERQRGNFPDRFSGHQFPNYSSELNVNALLLGDSALYLCASSLADRGLSPLHFGNGTRLTVT.

This chain uses TRBV29-1 with TRBJ1-2; D perhaps matches TRBD1 (5 bases). CDR1 SQVTM and CDR2 ANQGSEA come from the germline V gene. V was pared by 5 bases and J by 6 bases, with 7 bases between. This CDR3 is built from 10 residues. The CDR3 bases are TGCAGCGTTACCAGGGATGGCTACACCTTC. This sequence encodes CSVTRDGYTF.

The rearrangement links TRBV5-1 to TRBJ2-7; no definite D call. The CDR3 length is 14 residues. The V gene's germline CDR1 is SGHRS and CDR2 YFSETQ. Trimming removed 0 bases from V and 1 base from J, with 8 bases in between. The CDR3 protein is CASSLAQASYEQYF. In nucleotides, the CDR3 is TGCGCCAGCAGCTTGGCTCAGGCTTCCTACGAGCAGTACTTC.

The rearrangement joins TRBV5-1 to TRBJ2-1, with 8 bases matching TRBD1. The V gene end was trimmed by 0 bases and the J gene end by 9 bases; junction bases not matched to a gene: 11. The CDR3 contains 16 residues. Per the germline V gene, CDR1 is SGHRS and CDR2 is YFSETQ. CDR3 loop: CASSLAGTGSRSEQFF. In DNA, the CDR3 is TGCGCCAGCAGCTTGGCCGGGACAGGTTCTCGAAGTGAGCAGTTCTTC.

The CDR3 DNA reads TGTGCCAGCAGAGGAGGGGATAGGGAAAAACTGTTTTTT. This sequence encodes CASRGGDREKLFF. The chain uses TRBV2 and TRBJ1-4, with D possibly matching TRBD1 (5 bases). Germline values: CDR1 SNHLY, CDR2 FYNNEI. The CDR3 runs 13 residues. Trimming took 6 bases from V and 8 from J, leaving 13 bases between them.

To note about this clone: One end of the junction fails to match germline, which may point to a read error. Other DNA sequences from this sample encode an identical CDR3 as well. The genes are TRBV6-4 and TRBJ2-3, with TRBD2 as a possible D gene (6 bases). The CDR3 has 13 residues. Germline V gene lookup returns CDR1 MRHNA and CDR2 SNTAGT. CDR3 amino acids: CASSDTSTDTQYF. The DNA for the CDR3 is TGTGCCAGCAGTGACACTAGCACGGATACGCAGTATTTT.

The chain combines TRBV27 with TRBJ2-2; D might be TRBD2 (6 bases). Trimming left V 3 bases short and J 6 bases short, with 8 bases between. Germline CDR1 reads MNHEY; CDR2 reads SMNVEV (reference sequence). The CDR3 totals 13 residues. This CDR3 reads CASSFSGAGELFF. For the CDR3, the DNA is TGTGCCAGCAGTTTCTCGGGGGCCGGGGAGCTGTTTTTT.

This clone has only one observation. The chain links TRBV2 to TRBJ1-1; 8 positions agree with TRBD1. The germline V gene has CDR1 SNHLY and CDR2 FYNNEI. Losses at the gene ends were 6 bases for V and 0 bases for J; bases not matched to a gene: 3. The CDR3 loop spans 14 amino acids. In nucleotides, the CDR3 is TGTGCCAGCAGAAACAGGGGGGTGAACACTGAAGCTTTCTTT. It yields the protein CASRNRGVNTEAFF.

V usage is TRBV21-1 and J usage is TRBJ2-3; the table gives TRBD2 as D, unverified against the DNA. TRBV21-1 is termed a pseudogene. CDR3 length: 22 amino acids. The CDR3 region has the DNA TGTGCCAGCAGCAAAAGATCAACGAAAGGAAGGTATAGGGCGGGGGGCACAGATACGCAGTATTTT. It specifies CASSKRSTKGRYRAGGTDTQYF.

The chain employs TRBV19 and TRBJ1-6; D might be TRBD1 (5 bases). There are 15 residues in the CDR3. V was shortened by 7 bases and J by 7 bases, with 17 bases between the two germline ends. Germline loops: CDR1 LNHDA, CDR2 SQIVND (reference sequence). The CDR3 sequence is CASKDYGGENSPLHF. The CDR3 DNA reads as TGTGCCAGTAAAGACTATGGAGGGGAAAATTCACCCCTCCACTTT. Full variable domain (rest looked up from reference TRBV19 and TRBJ1-6): DGGITQSPKYLFRKEGQNVTLSCEQNLNHDAMYWYRQDPGQGLRLIYYSQIVNDFQKGDIAEGYSVSREKKESFPLTVTSAQKNPTAFYLCASKDYGGENSPLHFGNGTRLTVT.

The chain joins TRBV4-1 to TRBJ2-1; 7 bases agree with TRBD2. The CDR3 has 12 amino acids. Germline V CDR1 and CDR2: MGHRA, YSYEKL. V shed 3 bases and J 15 bases; nucleotides not matched to a gene: 8. The CDR3 sequence is CASSQVRGERFF. For the CDR3, the DNA is TGCGCCAGCAGCCAGGTCCGGGGGGAGAGGTTCTTC.